Below are 9 T cell receptor beta chains sequenced from a single sample in a study of T-cell reconstitution after alpha-beta-depleted transplantation in children. As it was prepared, the TCRbeta library received unique molecular identifiers. From the PCR reads, TCRdb called clonotypes with MiXCR, one entry per CDR3 protein. The sample includes some 9,000 distinct CDR3 sequences, 15% to 20% of them seen just once. Sequences were derived from PBMCs, mostly from graft donor cells, sampled 60 days after TCRalphabeta/CD19-depleted stem cell transplant. The origin of the receptors is a girl less than two years old who had a stem cell transplant for combined immunodeficiency, so the T cells may come from the graft donor.

The rearrangement joins TRBV5-5 to TRBJ1-1; D is possibly TRBD1 (5 bases). CDR3 length: 14 residues. V lost 6 bases and J lost 4, with 16 bases in between. The germline V gene has CDR1 SGHKS and CDR2 YYEKEE (reference sequence). CDR3 nucleotides: TGTGCCAGCAATCCAGGGACCCTGCCCACTGAAGCTTTCTTT. Its protein is CASNPGTLPTEAFF.

About this clonotype: This may come from a read error, since a much larger clone is one base off. The genes are TRBV12-3 or TRBV12-4 and TRBJ2-7; D ambiguous. The CDR3 has 13 amino acids. With 10 bases removed from V and 0 bases from J, the gap between germline ends came to 13 bases. The CDR3: CAITLDISYEQYF. CDR3 DNA sequence: TGTGCCATCACCCTTGACATCTCCTACGAGCAGTACTTC.

This clonotype was counted a few times. The rearrangement uses TRBV20-1 and TRBJ1-5; 8 positions agree with TRBD1. The V gene's germline CDR1 is DFQATT and CDR2 SNEGSKA (reference sequence). J gave up 1 base and V 7 bases, and 6 bases lay outside the gene matches. This CDR3 comprises 14 residues. As DNA, the CDR3 is TGCAGTGGTCGACAGGGGTCGAGCAATCAGCCCCAGCATTTT. Protein: CSGRQGSSNQPQHF.

This clonotype came up many times. The chain has TRBV15 and TRBJ1-2; tentatively, D is TRBD1 (6 bases). The CDR3 spans 14 residues. CDR1 is LNHNV and CDR2 is YYDKDF in the germline V gene (reference sequence). V lost 8 bases and J lost 5, with 18 bases in between. The CDR3: CATDPGQTRYGYTF. The CDR3 coding sequence is TGTGCCACCGACCCAGGACAGACTCGGTATGGCTACACCTTC. Supplemented by reference TRBV15 and TRBJ1-2, the full variable domain reads DAMVIQNPRYQVTQFGKPVTLSCSQTLNHNVMYWYQQKSSQAPKLLFHYYDKDFNNEADTPDNFQSRRPNTSFCFLDIRSPGLGDTAMYLCATDPGQTRYGYTFGSGTRLTVV.

This chain joins TRBV7-6 and TRBJ1-4; no firm D call. The germline V gene encodes CDR1 SGHVS and CDR2 FNYEAQ. The CDR3 totals 15 residues. V was shortened by 5 bases and J by 6 bases, with 16 bases between the two germline ends. CDR3 in amino acids: CASSPHPGTYEKLFF. The CDR3 region has the DNA TGTGCCAGCAGCCCCCATCCTGGAACCTATGAAAAACTGTTTTTT.

This clonotype was seen a few times. The chain recombines TRBV7-8 with TRBJ2-3, with no clear D. The CDR3 runs 15 residues. V lost 8 bases and J lost 6, with 21 bases in between. The germline V gene has CDR1 SGHVS and CDR2 FQNEAQ. The CDR3 sequence is CASDSLAEGLDTQYF. CDR3 in DNA: TGTGCCAGCGACTCTCTGGCCGAAGGCTTGGATACGCAGTATTTT.

In its sample, this clonotype was seen many times. This chain joins TRBV4-3 and TRBJ2-7; D is perhaps TRBD1 (6 bases). The CDR3 has 13 amino acids. Germline CDR1 reads LGHNA; CDR2 reads YSLEER. Trimming pared 1 base from V and 5 bases from J, leaving 9 bases between. This CDR3 reads CASSQGEGDEQYF. DNA of the CDR3: TGCGCCAGCAGCCAAGGAGAGGGGGACGAGCAGTACTTC.

The V and J genes are TRBV6-2 or TRBV6-3 and TRBJ1-1; 8 nucleotides agree with TRBD1. Germline CDR1 and CDR2: MNHEY and SVGEGT. The CDR3 totals 13 residues. V dropped 6 bases and J dropped 5; count of bases not matched to a gene: 5. For the CDR3, the DNA is TGTGCCAGCAGCAGACAGGGGAGGACTGAAGCTTTCTTT. Amino acid sequence: CASSRQGRTEAFF.

The chain carries TRBV21-1 and TRBJ1-2. TRBV21-1 is a recognized pseudogene. The CDR3 spans 14 residues. In DNA, the CDR3 is TGTGCCAGCAGCAAAGACGCCGCCGAACATGGCTACACCTTC. Translating gives CASSKDAAEHGYTF.